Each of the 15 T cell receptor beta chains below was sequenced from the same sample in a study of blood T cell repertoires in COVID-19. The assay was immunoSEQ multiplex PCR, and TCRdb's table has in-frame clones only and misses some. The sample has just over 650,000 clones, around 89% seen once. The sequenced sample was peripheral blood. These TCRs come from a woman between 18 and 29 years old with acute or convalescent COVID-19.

The CDR3 loop reads CASSYPDRKYTEAFF. CDR3 nucleotide sequence: TGTGCCAGCAGTTACCCAGACAGAAAGTACACTGAAGCTTTCTTT. The rearrangement uses TRBV6-6 and TRBJ1-1, with a weak D call TRBD1 (5 bases). Trimming shortened V by 2 bases and J by 3 bases, and 13 bases separated the two germline ends. The CDR3 is 15 residues long. From germline, CDR1 is MNHNY and CDR2 SVGAGI (reference sequence).

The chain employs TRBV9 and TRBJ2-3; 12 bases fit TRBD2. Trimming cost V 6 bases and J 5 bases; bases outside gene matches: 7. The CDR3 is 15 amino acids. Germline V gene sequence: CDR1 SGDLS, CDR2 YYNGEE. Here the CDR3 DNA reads TGTGCCAGCACACTAGCGGGGGGCCTGGGAGATACGCAGTATTTT. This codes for CASTLAGGLGDTQYF.

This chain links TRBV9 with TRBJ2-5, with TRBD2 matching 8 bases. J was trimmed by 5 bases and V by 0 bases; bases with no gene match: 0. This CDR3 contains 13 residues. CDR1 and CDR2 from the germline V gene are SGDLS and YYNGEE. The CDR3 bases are TGTGCCAGCAGCGTAGCGGGAGGGGAGACCCAGTACTTC. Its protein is CASSVAGGETQYF.

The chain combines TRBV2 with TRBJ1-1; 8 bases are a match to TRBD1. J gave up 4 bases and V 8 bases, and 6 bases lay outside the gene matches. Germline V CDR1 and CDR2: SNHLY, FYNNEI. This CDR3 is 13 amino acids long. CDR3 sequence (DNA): TGTGCCAGCCACGCCAGGGGGCTCACTGAAGCTTTCTTT. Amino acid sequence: CASHARGLTEAFF.

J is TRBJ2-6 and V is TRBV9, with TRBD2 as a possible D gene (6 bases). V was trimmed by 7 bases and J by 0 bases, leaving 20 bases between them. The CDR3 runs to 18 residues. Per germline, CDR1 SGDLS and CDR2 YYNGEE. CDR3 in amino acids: CASYGGRRHDSGANVLTF. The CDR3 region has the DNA TGTGCCAGCTACGGAGGGCGGCGGCACGACTCTGGGGCCAACGTCCTGACTTTC.

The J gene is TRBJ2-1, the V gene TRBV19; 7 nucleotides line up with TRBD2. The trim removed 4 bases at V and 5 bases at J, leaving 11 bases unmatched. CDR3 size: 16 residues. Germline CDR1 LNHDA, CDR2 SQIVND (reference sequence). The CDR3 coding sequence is TGTGCCAGTAGTAGGGGAAGGGCCGGGACTAACAATGAGCAGTTCTTC. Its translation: CASSRGRAGTNNEQFF.

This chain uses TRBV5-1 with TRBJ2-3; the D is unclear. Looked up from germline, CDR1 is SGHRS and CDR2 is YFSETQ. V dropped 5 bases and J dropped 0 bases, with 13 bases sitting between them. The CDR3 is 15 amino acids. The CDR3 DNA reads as TGCGCCAGCAGGGAACAGCCAACTAGCACAGATACGCAGTATTTT. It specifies CASREQPTSTDTQYF. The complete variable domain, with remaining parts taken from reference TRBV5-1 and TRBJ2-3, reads KAGVTQTPRYLIKTRGQQVTLSCSPISGHRSVSWYQQTPGQGLQFLFEYFSETQRNKGNFPGRFSGRQFSNSRSEMNVSTLELGDSALYLCASREQPTSTDTQYFGPGTRLTVL.

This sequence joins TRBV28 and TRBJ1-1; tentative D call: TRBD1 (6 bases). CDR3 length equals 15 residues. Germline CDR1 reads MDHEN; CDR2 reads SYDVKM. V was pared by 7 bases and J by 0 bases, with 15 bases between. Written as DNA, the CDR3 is TGTGCCAGCATGAGCCCCGGACAGATGAACACTGAAGCTTTCTTT. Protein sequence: CASMSPGQMNTEAFF.

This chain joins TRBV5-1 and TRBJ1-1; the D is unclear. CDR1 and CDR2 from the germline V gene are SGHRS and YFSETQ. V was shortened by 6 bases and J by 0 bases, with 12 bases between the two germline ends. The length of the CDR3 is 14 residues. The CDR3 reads CASTEIAMNTEAFF. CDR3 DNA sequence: TGCGCCAGCACCGAAATTGCGATGAACACTGAAGCTTTCTTT.

As DNA, the CDR3 is TGCGCCAGCGCGAACGGGGGGCGCTTTTATACGCAGTATTTT. This translates into CASANGGRFYTQYF. The chain couples TRBV10-1 to TRBJ2-3; D might be TRBD2 (7 bases). The CDR3 contains 14 residues. V was clipped by 8 bases and J by 7 bases, with 19 bases between them. CDR1 and CDR2 from the germline V gene are WNHNN and SYGVQD (reference sequence).

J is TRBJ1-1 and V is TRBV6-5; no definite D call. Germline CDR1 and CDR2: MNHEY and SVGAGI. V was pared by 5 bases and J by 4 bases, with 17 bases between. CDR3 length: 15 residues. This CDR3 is CASSLRVRGSTEAFF. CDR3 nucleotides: TGTGCCAGCAGTCTCCGGGTTCGAGGGTCCACTGAAGCTTTCTTT.

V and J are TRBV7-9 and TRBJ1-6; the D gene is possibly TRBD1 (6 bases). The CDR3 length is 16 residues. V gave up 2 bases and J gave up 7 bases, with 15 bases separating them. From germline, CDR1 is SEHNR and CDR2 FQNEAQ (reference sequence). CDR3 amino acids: CASSLSGGPPNSPLHF. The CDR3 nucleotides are TGTGCCAGCAGCTTAAGCGGGGGCCCACCCAATTCACCCCTCCACTTT.

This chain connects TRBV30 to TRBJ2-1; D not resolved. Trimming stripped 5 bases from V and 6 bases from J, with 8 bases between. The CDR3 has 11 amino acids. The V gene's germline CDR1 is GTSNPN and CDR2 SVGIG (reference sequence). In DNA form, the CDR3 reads TGTGCCTGGGTGAGGATCAATGAGCAGTTCTTC. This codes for CAWVRINEQFF.

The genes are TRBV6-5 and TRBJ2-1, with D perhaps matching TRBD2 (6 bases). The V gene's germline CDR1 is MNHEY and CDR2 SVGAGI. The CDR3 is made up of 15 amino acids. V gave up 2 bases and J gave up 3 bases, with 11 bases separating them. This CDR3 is CASSYRAGNYNEQFF. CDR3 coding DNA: TGTGCCAGCAGTTACCGGGCGGGAAACTACAATGAGCAGTTCTTC.

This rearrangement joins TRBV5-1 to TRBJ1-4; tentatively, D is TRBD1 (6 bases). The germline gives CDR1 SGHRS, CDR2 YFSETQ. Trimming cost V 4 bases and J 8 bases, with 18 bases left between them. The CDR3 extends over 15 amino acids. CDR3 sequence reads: CASSPGPGGLEKLFF. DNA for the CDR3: TGCGCCAGCAGCCCGGGGCCGGGGGGGCTAGAAAAACTGTTTTTT.